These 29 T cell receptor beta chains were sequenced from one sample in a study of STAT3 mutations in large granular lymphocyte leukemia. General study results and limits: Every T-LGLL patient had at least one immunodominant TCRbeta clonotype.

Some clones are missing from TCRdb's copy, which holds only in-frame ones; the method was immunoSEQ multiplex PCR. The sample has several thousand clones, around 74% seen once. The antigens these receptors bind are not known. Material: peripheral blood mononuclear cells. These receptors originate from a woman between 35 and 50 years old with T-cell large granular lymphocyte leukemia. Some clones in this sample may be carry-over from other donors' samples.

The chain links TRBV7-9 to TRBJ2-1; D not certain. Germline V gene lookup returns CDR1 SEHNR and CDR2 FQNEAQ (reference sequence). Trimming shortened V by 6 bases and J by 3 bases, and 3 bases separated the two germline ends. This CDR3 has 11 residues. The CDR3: CASRNYNEQFF. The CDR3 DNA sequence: TGTGCCAGCAGAAACTACAATGAGCAGTTCTTC.

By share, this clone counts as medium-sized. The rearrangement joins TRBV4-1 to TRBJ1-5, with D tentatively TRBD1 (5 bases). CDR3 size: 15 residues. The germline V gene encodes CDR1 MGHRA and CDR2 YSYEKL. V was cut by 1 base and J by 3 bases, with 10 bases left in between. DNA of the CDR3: TGCGCCAGCAGCCAAGGCGAAGGGGACAATCAGCCCCAGCATTTT. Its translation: CASSQGEGDNQPQHF.

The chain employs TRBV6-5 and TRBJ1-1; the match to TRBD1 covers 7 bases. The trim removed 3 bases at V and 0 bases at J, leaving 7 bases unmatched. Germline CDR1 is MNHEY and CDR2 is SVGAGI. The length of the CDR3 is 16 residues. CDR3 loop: CASSYTPTGVNTEAFF. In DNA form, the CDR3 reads TGTGCCAGCAGTTATACACCTACAGGGGTGAACACTGAAGCTTTCTTT.

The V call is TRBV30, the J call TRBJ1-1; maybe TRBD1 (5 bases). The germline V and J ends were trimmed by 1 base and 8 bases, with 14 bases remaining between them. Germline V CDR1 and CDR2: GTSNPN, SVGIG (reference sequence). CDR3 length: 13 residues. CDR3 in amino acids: CAWSATGFGEAFF. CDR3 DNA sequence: TGTGCCTGGAGTGCTACAGGCTTTGGAGAAGCTTTCTTT.

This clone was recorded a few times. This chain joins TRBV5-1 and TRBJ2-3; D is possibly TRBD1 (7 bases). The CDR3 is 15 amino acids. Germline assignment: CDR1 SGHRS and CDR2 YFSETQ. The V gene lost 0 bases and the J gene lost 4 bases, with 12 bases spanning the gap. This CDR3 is CASSLGQGGSDTQYF. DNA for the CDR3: TGCGCCAGCAGCTTGGGCCAGGGGGGTTCAGATACGCAGTATTTT.

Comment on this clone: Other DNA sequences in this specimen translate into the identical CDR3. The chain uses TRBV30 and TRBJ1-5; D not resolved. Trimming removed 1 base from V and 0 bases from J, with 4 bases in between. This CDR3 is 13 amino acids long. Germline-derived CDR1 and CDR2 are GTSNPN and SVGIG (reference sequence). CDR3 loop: CAWSGDSNQPQHF. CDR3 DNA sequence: TGTGCCTGGAGTGGGGATAGCAATCAGCCCCAGCATTTT.

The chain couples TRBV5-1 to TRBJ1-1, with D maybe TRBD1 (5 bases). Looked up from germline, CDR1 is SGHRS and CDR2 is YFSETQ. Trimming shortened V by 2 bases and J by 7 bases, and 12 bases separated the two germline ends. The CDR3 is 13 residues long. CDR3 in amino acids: CASSFSWDREAFF. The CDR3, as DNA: TGCGCCAGCAGCTTCTCGTGGGACCGTGAAGCTTTCTTT.

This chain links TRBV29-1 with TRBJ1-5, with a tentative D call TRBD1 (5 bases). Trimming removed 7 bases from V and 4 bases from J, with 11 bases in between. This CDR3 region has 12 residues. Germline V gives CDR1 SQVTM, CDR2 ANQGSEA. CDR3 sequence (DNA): TGCAGCGCTGGGCAGGGAAATCAGCCCCAGCATTTT. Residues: CSAGQGNQPQHF.

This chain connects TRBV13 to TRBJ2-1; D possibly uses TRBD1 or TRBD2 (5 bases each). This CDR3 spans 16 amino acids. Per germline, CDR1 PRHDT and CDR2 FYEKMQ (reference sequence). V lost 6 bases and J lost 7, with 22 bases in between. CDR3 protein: CASSLFPSGDGNEQFF. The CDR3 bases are TGTGCCAGCAGTCTTTTTCCATCCGGGGACGGGAATGAGCAGTTCTTC.

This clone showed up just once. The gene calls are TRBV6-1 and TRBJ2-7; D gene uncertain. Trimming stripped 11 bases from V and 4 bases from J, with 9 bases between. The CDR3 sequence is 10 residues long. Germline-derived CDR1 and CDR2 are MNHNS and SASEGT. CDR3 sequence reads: CACMSYEQYF. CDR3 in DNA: TGTGCCTGCATGAGTTACGAGCAGTACTTC.

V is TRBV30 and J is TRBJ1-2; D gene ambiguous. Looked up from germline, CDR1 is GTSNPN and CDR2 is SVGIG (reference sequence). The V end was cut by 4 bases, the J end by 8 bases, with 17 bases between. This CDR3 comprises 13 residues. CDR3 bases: TGTGCCTGGACCCTAGGCGTCGTAACGGGCTACACCTTC. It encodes CAWTLGVVTGYTF.

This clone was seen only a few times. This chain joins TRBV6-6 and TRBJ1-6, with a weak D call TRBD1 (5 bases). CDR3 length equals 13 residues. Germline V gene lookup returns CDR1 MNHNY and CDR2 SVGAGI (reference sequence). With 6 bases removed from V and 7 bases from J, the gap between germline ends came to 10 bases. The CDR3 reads CASRIGTNSPLHF. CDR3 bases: TGTGCCAGCAGAATCGGGACGAATTCACCCCTCCACTTT.

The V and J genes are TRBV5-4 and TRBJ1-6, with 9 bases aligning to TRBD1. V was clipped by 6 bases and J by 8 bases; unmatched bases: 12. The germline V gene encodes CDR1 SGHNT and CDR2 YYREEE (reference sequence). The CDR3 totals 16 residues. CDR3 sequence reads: CASTAGTGFRHSPLHF. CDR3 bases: TGTGCCAGCACGGCCGGGACAGGGTTTCGCCATTCACCCCTCCACTTT.

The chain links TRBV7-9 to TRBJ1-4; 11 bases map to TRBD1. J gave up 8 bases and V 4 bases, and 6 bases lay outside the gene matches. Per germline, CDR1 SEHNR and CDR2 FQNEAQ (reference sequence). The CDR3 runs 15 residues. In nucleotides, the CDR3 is TGTGCCAGCAGCTCTCCGGACAGGGGGCAAGAAAAACTGTTTTTT. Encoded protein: CASSSPDRGQEKLFF.

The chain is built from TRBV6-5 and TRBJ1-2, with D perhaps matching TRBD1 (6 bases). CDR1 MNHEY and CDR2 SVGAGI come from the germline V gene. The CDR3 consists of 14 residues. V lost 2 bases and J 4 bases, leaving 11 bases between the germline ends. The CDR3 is CASSYEGGGYGYTF. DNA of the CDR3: TGTGCCAGCAGTTACGAGGGGGGTGGCTATGGCTACACCTTC.

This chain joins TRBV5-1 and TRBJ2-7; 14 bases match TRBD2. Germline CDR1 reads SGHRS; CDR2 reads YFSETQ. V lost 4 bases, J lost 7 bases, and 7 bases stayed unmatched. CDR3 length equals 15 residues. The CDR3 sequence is CASSVGLAGAWEQYF. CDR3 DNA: TGCGCCAGCAGCGTGGGACTAGCGGGAGCTTGGGAGCAGTACTTC.

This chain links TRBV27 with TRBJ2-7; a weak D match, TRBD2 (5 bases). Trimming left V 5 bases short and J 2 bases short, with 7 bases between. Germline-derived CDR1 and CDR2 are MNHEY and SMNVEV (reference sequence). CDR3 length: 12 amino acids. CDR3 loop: CASSRGPYEQYF. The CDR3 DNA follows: TGTGCCAGCAGTCGCGGGCCCTACGAGCAGTACTTC.

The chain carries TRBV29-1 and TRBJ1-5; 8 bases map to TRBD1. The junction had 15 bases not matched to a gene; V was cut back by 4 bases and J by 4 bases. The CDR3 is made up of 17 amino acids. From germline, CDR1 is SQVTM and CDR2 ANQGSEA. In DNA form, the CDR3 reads TGCAGCGTTGCTCCGACAGGGGTAAAAATGGGTAATCAGCCCCAGCATTTT. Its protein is CSVAPTGVKMGNQPQHF.

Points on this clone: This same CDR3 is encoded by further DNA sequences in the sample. In nucleotides, the CDR3 is TGCAGCTTTCAGGAGGGGGGCTATGGCTACACCTTC. Translated, it gives CSFQEGGYGYTF. V usage is TRBV29-1 and J usage is TRBJ1-2, with D perhaps TRBD1 (6 bases). From germline, CDR1 is SQVTM and CDR2 ANQGSEA. The length of the CDR3 is 12 residues. Trimming left V 8 bases short and J 4 bases short, with 14 bases between.

Written as DNA, the CDR3 is TGCGCCAGCAGCCGGGGGGGACCCTACGAGCAGTACTTC. Its translation: CASSRGGPYEQYF. V and J are TRBV5-1 and TRBJ2-7, with 8 bases matching TRBD2. The CDR3 covers 13 residues. The germline V gene has CDR1 SGHRS and CDR2 YFSETQ. V was pared by 4 bases and J by 2 bases, with 2 bases of the junction left unmatched.

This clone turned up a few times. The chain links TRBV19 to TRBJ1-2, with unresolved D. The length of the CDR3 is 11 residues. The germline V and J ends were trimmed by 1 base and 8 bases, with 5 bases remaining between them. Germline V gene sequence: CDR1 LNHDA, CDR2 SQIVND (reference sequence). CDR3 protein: CASSIGRGYTF. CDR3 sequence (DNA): TGTGCCAGTAGTATAGGACGCGGCTACACCTTC.

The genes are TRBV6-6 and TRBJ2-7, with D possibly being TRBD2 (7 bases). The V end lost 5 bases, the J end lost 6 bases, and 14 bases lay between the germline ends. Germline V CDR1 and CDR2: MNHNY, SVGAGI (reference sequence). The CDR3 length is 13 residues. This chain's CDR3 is CASSADGGAEQYF. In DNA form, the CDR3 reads TGTGCCAGCAGTGCGGATGGGGGGGCCGAGCAGTACTTC.

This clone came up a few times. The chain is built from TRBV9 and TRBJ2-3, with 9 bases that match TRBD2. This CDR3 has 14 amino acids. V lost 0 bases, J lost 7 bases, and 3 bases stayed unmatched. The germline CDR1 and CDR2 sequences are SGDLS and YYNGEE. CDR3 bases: TGTGCCAGCAGCGTAGAATCTAGCGGGAATACGCAGTATTTT. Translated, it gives CASSVESSGNTQYF.

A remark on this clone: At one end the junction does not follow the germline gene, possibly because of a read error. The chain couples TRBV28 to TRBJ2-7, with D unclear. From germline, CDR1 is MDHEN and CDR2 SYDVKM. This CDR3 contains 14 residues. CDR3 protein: CASSSDVASHEQYF. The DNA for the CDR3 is TGTGCCAGCAGTTCCGACGTCGCCTCCCACGAGCAGTACTTC.

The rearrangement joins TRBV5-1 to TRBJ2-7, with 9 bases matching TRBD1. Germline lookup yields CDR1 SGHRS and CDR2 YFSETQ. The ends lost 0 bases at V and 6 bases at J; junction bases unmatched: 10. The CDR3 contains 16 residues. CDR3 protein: CASSLGSGTGSSEQYF. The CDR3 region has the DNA TGCGCCAGCAGCTTGGGAAGCGGGACAGGGAGTTCCGAGCAGTACTTC.

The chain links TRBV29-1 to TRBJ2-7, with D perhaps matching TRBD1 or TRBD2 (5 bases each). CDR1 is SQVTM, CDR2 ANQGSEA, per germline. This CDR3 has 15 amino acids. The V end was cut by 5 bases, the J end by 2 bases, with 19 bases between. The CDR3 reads CSVRTARGRAYEQYF. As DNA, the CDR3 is TGCAGCGTTAGAACAGCCCGGGGACGCGCCTACGAGCAGTACTTC.

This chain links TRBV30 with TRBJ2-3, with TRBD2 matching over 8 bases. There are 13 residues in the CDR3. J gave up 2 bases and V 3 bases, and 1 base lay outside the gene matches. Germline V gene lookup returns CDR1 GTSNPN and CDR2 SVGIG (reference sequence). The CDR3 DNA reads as TGTGCCTGGAGCGGGGGGGTCACAGATACGCAGTATTTT. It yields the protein CAWSGGVTDTQYF. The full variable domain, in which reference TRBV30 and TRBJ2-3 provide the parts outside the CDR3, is SQTIHQWPATLVQPVGSPLSLECTVEGTSNPNLYWYRQAAGRGLQLLFYSVGIGQISSEVPQNLSASRPQDRQFILSSKKLLLSDSGFYLCAWSGGVTDTQYFGPGTRLTVL.

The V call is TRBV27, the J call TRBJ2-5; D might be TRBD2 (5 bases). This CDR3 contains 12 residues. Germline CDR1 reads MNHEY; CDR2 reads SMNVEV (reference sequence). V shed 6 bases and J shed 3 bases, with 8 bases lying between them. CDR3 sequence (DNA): TGTGCCAGCAGGGACTGGAAAGAGACCCAGTACTTC. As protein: CASRDWKETQYF.

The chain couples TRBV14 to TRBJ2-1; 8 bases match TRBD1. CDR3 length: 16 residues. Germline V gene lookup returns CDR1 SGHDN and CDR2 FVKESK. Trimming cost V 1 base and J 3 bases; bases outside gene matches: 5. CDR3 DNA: TGTGCCAGCAGCCAAGGTTGGGACAGGCACTACAATGAGCAGTTCTTC. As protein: CASSQGWDRHYNEQFF.